This T cell receptor beta chain is drawn from a study of T cell responses to AZD1222 COVID-19 vaccine. Study details: Samples with a second dose at about 4 or about 12 weeks were pooled together. Study findings and constraints: The donor cohort was predominantly white British with a female majority, and clonal diversity may have been underestimated. Among spike-specific TCRs, nearly half reportedly target unmutated variant regions.

The table came from immunoSEQ multiplex PCR; TCRdb's copy has only in-frame clones and leaves some out. The sample lists 170,000 or so clones; approximately 93% were seen once. This clone was seen only once. Its specificity is not known. The origin of this receptor is an adult in good health. The sample was peripheral blood, taken on day 0 of AZD1222 vaccination.

The DNA for the CDR3 is TGTGCCAGCTCACCACAGGGGGCTGAAGCTTTCTTT. Protein: CASSPQGAEAFF. The chain uses TRBV18 and TRBJ1-1, with a tentative D call TRBD1 (6 bases). The CDR3 runs to 12 residues. The V end was cut by 1 base, the J end by 6 bases, with 6 bases between. Germline-derived CDR1 and CDR2 are KGHSH and LQKENI. Full variable domain (rest looked up from reference TRBV18 and TRBJ1-1): NAGVMQNPRHLVRRRGQEARLRCSPMKGHSHVYWYRQLPEEGLKFMVYLQKENIIDESGMPKERFSAEFPKEGPSILRIQQVVRGDSAAYFCASSPQGAEAFFGQGTRLTVV.